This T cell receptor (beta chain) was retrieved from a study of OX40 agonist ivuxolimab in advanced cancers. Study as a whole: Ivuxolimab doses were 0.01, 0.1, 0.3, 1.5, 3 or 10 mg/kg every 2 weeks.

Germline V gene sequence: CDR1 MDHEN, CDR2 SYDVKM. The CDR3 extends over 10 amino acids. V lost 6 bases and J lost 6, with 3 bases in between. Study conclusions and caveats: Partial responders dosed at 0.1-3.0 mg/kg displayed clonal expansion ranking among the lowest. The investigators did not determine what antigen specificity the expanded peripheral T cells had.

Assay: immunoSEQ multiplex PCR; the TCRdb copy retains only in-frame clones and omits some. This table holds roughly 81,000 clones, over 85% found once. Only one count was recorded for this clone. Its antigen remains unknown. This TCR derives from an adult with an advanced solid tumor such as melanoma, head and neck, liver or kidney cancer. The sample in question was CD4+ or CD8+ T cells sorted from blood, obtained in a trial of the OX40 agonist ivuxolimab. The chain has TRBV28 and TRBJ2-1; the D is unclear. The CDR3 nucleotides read TGTGCCAGCAGGCGCAATGAGCAGTTCTTC. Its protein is CASRRNEQFF.